A selection of T cell receptor beta chains follows, all from one sample in a study of cytomegalovirus exposure and HLA in healthy donors. Clones were sequenced by immunoSEQ multiplex PCR, and TCRdb holds only the in-frame ones, with some missing. The table includes 150,000 or so clones, 85% to 90% detected once. The specimen sequenced was PBMCs. The receptors derive from a human donor in good health. Both conserved end residues are part of each CDR3. Each record gives: V gene, CDR3 length, J gene, CDR3 protein.

TRBV6-4,15,TRBJ1-2,CASSPGQGANYGYTF
TRBV9,12,TRBJ2-1,CASSPPSNEQFF
TRBV19,15,TRBJ1-1,CASRQGAFMNTEAFF
TRBV9,14,TRBJ2-3,CASNLGRHTDTQYF
TRBV7-2,15,TRBJ1-1,CASSLIGSGNTEAFF
TRBV11-2,16,TRBJ2-3,CASSLGASGGTDTQYF
TRBV9,16,TRBJ2-2,CASSVGLAGGSGELFF
TRBV2,12,TRBJ2-1,CASNAGINEQFF
TRBV7-2,14,TRBJ2-1,CASSLGTSPNEQFF
TRBV5-4,14,TRBJ2-7,CASSSTGTPGEQYF
TRBV5-4,12,TRBJ1-1,CATKDRNTEAFF
TRBV6-5,15,TRBJ1-4,CASSYTGGSGEKLFF
TRBV28,15,TRBJ1-1,CASSFQGVYRTEAFF
TRBV14,14,TRBJ1-2,CASSQYGGNYGYTF
TRBV4-3,16,TRBJ1-5,CASRVPRVRPHQPQHF
TRBV15,15,TRBJ1-5,CATSRDLGTVQPQHF
TRBV7-9,16,TRBJ2-7,CASSPRGRASSYEQYF
TRBV18,15,TRBJ2-5,CASSPAGLGGVSQYF
TRBV5-1,14,TRBJ1-3,CASSFTGTGNTIYF
TRBV28,14,TRBJ1-4,CASSRQGPNEKLFF
TRBV5-4,17,TRBJ2-2,CASSSNRRGANTGELFF
TRBV18,14,TRBJ2-3,CASSPTENTDTQYF
TRBV6-1,14,TRBJ2-4,CASNAQGLKNIQYF
TRBV10-3,17,TRBJ2-7,CAISESPGGARTYEQYF
TRBV14,15,TRBJ2-2,CASSGLAENTGELFF
TRBV7-9,15,TRBJ2-7,CASSPKTDPTYEQYF
TRBV5-1,14,TRBJ2-5,CASAASTRGETQYF
TRBV11-2,14,TRBJ1-4,CASSLGQGWEKLFF
TRBV29-1,14,TRBJ2-1,CSVEFAGTYNEQFF
TRBV19,15,TRBJ1-2,CASSIDPRTGNGYTF